Sequencing of this T cell receptor beta chain was carried out in a study of beta chain features in type 1 diabetes (dated by TCRdb to between 2018 and 2020). For the wider study: Patients and healthy donors did not differ in mean age, gender distribution, total cell number or subset yield. In the study, recently diagnosed type 1 diabetes patients and matched healthy donors were compared on the TCRB repertoires of their sorted circulating CD4+ T cell subsets. Whereas all 28 donors provided naive and central memory subsets, regulatory and stem cell-like memory subsets were isolated from just 8 patients and about eight healthy donors. A total of 85 million to 110 million sorted cells were examined across all samples, and RNA yield correlated strongly with the number of cells per subset. Results the study describes overall, beyond this receptor: Fewer insertions and more nucleotide deletions at VDJ recombination sites were observed in patients with type 1 diabetes, implying thymic rearrangement abnormalities. Shorter templates might be favored by PCR, yet because patient and control samples were amplified and corrected together, any such skew would affect both groups equally. Because cDNA was sequenced instead of genomic DNA, highly expressing activated cells could be over-represented, though the groups showed no difference in activation or CD3 levels. Type 1 diabetes patients showed a moderate but significant shortening of TCRB CDR3 length in all four CD4+ subsets. Because small numbers of individuals were included in the HLA sub-analyses, any influence of HLA type on TCRB rearrangement was left unresolved. Naive, central memory and regulatory TCRB repertoires appeared more similar among patients than among healthy donors.

The germline ends are 15 bases apart after V is trimmed by 6 bases and J by 6 bases. The germline V gene encodes CDR1 LNHDA and CDR2 SQIVND (reference sequence). Reading from cysteine to phenylalanine, the CDR3 counts 14 amino acids. The only DNA kept is the CDR3, 42 bases in frame from the first base. The entire isolated RNA was reverse transcribed using the High Capacity cDNA Reverse Transcription Kit, and thus expressed TCRB transcripts were sequenced. Naive, central memory and regulatory T cell samples underwent deep immunoSEQ sequencing, averaging about 3.57 million total reads per sample. Sorted cells were lysed in RLT buffer, and RNA was extracted using DNase-treated RNeasy Micro or Mini kits according to cell number. To prevent cross-contamination, each cell subset was processed individually, whereas patient and healthy donor samples were processed jointly. The immunoSEQ multiplex PCR was used to amplify TCRB sequences from cDNA, yielding 87-bp fragments that span the CDR3 region. Amplicons were sequenced on the Illumina HiSeq platform. The authors' analysis ran thus. PCR bias was computationally corrected using synthetic template baselines, reads within Hamming distance 2 were collapsed, and singletons that could not be merged were discarded. By aligning reads against IMGT, V, D and J genes, CDR3 length, and insertions or deletions at six rearrangement sites were assigned. Within each subset, clonotype counts were normalized to the number of sorted cells before true diversity and Gini coefficients were calculated with the tcR R package. The overlap coefficient, calculated on TCRB nucleotide sequences, was used to measure repertoire sharing. TCRdb mirrors the immuneACCESS table, restricted to in-frame sequences. Some clones are absent from its copies; in checked studies, under half trace to an unresolved V gene, and the reason for the others is unknown. V, J and clone size were drawn from that table, and D and trimming were deduced from the DNA. The sample table records around 170,000 clones; 7% to 10% of these occur just once. The top ten clonotypes cover 2% to 2.5% of the sample.

This clone was counted a few times. Its antigen remains unidentified. It has no much larger one-base neighbor in the sample; base qualities were not kept. A single peripheral blood draw of approximately 100 mL on average was collected from each donor into heparinised tubes. A BD FACSAria II was used to sort naive, central memory, regulatory and stem cell-like memory CD4+ T cells with a panel that included CD45RO, CCR7, CD25, CD127, CD95 and CD27. A purity above 95% was achieved for all sorted populations. PBMCs were isolated right away by Lymphoprep density gradient centrifugation and were stained directly, without culture. So that batch effects would be minimized, each experiment stained and sorted samples in pairs, pairing one healthy donor with one patient.

Sequencing was carried out using central memory CD4+ T cells from blood. This TCR came from a woman aged 18-29 years in good health. The rearranged chain carries TRBV19 and TRBJ2-1; 6 matching bases give a weak D call of TRBD1. Read as DNA, the sequence is TGTGCCAGTAGAGGGGGAGTTGTCTCCAATGAGCAGTTCTTC. This encodes CASRGGVVSNEQFF.